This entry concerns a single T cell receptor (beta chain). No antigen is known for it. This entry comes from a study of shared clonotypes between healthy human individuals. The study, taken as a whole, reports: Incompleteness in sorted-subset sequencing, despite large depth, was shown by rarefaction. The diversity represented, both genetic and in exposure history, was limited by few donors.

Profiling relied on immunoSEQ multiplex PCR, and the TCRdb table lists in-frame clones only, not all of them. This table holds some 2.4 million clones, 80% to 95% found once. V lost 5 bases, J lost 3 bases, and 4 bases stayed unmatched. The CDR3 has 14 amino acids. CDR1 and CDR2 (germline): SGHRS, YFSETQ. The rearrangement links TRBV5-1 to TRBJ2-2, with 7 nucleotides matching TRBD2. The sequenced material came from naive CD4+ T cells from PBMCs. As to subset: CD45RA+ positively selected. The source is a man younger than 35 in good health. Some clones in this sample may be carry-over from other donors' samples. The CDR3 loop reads CASRSLADTGELFF. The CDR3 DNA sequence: TGCGCCAGCAGGAGCCTAGCGGACACCGGGGAGCTGTTTTTT. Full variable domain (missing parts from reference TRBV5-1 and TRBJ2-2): KAGVTQTPRYLIKTRGQQVTLSCSPISGHRSVSWYQQTPGQGLQFLFEYFSETQRNKGNFPGRFSGRQFSNSRSEMNVSTLELGDSALYLCASRSLADTGELFFGEGSRLTVL.